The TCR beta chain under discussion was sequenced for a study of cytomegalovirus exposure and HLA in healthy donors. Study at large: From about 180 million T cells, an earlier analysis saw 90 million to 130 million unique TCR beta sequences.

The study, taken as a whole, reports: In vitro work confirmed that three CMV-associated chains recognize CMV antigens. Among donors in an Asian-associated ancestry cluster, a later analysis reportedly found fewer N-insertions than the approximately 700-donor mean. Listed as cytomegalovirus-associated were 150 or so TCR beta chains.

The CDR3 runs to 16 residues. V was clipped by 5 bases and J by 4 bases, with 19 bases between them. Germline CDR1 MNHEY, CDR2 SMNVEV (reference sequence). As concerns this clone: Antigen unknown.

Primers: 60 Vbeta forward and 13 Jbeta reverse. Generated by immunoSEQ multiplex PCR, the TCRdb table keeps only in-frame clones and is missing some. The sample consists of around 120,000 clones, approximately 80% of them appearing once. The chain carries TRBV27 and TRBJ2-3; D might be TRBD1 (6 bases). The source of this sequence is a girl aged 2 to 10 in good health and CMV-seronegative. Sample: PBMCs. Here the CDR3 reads CASSVHGGLSPDTQYF. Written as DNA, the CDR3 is TGTGCCAGCAGTGTTCATGGGGGCCTGTCCCCAGATACGCAGTATTTT.